This T cell receptor beta chain is drawn from a study of T cell responses to AZD1222 COVID-19 vaccine. A note on this clone: Its antigen is currently unknown.

Some clones are missing from TCRdb's copy, which holds only in-frame ones; the method was immunoSEQ multiplex PCR. The sample records 84,000 or so clones, approximately 86% being singletons. Study observations and caveats: The study sampled repertoires only after the peak T cell response. The sample set comprised mostly white British donors with more females, and clonal diversity was possibly underestimated. Recipients of two AZD1222 doses showed rising Spike-specific TCR breadth and depth. Only 5 or 6 people who got AZD1222 tested seropositive at baseline.

The CDR3 has 15 residues. Trimming left V 4 bases short and J 4 bases short, with 14 bases between. Germline lookup yields CDR1 LGHDT and CDR2 YNNKEL (reference sequence). The rearrangement joins TRBV3-1 (or the pseudogene TRBV3-2) to TRBJ1-3; D is possibly TRBD1 (5 bases). The sequencing used peripheral blood, collected on day 0 of AZD1222 vaccination. The sequence was collected from an adult in good health. CDR3 region: CASSRGEGRGNTIYF. DNA for the CDR3: TGTGCCAGCAGCCGGGGAGAGGGGAGAGGAAACACCATATATTTT.